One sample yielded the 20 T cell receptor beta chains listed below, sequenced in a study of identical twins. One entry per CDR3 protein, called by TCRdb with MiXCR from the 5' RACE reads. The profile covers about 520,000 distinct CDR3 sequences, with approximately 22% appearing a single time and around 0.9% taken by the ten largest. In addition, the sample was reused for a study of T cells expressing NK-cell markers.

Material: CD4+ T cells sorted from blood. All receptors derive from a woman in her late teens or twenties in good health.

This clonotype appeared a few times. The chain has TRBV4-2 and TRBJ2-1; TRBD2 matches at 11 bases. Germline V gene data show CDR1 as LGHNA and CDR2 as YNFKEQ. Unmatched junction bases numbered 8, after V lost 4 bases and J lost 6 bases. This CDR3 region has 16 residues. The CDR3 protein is CASSPLVAGGFNEQFF. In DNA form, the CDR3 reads TGTGCCAGCAGCCCCCTAGTAGCGGGGGGGTTCAATGAGCAGTTCTTC.

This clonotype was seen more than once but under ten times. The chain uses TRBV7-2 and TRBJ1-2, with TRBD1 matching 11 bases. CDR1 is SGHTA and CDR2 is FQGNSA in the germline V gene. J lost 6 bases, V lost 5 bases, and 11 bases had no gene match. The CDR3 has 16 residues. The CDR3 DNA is TGTGCCAGCAGCCCTACTGGGCCGGGACAGGGGGATGGCTACACCTTC. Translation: CASSPTGPGQGDGYTF. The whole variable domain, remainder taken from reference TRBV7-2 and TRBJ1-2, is GAGVSQSPSNKVTEKGKDVELRCDPISGHTALYWYRQSLGQGLEFLIYFQGNSAPDKSGLPSDRFSAERTGGSVSTLTIQRTQQEDSAVYLCASSPTGPGQGDGYTFGSGTRLTVV.

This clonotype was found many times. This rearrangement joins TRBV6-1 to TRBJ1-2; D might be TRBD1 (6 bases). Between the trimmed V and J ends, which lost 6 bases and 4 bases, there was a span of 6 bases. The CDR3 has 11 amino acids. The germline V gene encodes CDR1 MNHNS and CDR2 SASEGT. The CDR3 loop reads CASRQGYGYTF. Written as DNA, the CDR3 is TGTGCCAGCAGACAGGGCTATGGCTACACCTTC.

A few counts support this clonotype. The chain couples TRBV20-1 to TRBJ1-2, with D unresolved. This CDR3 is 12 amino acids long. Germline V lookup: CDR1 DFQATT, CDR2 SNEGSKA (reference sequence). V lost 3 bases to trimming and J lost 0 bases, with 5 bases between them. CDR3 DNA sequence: TGCAGTGCTAGGGTACCTAACTATGGCTACACCTTC. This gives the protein CSARVPNYGYTF.

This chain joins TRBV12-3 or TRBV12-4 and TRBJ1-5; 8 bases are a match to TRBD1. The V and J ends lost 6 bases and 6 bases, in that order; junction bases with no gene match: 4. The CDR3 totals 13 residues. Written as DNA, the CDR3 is TGTGCCAGCAGAAGGACAGGGTTTCAGCCCCAGCATTTT. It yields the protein CASRRTGFQPQHF.

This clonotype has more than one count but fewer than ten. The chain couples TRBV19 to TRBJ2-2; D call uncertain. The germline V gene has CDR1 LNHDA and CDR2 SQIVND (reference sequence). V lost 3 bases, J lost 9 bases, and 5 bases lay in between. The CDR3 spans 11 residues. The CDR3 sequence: CASSISRELFF. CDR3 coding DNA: TGTGCCAGTAGTATCAGCCGGGAGCTGTTTTTT. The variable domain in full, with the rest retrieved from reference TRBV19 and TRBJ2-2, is DGGITQSPKYLFRKEGQNVTLSCEQNLNHDAMYWYRQDPGQGLRLIYYSQIVNDFQKGDIAEGYSVSREKKESFPLTVTSAQKNPTAFYLCASSISRELFFGEGSRLTVL.

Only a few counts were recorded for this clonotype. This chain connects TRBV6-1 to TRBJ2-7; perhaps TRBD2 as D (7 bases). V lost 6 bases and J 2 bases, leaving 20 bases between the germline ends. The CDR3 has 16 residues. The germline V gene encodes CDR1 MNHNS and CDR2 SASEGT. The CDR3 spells CASRAFLGGPPYEQYF. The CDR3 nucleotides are TGTGCCAGCAGGGCCTTCTTGGGGGGGCCACCCTACGAGCAGTACTTC.

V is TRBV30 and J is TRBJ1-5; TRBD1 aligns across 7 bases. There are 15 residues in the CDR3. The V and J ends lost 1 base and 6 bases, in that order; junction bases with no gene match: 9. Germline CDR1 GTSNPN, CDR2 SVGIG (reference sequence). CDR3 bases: TGTGCCTGGAGTGCCCGGACAGGTGCTCGTCAGCCCCAGCATTTT. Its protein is CAWSARTGARQPQHF.

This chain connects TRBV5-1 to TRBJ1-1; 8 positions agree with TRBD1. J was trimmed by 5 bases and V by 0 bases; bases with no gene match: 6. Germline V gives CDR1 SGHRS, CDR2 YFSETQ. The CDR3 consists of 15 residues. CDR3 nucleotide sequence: TGCGCCAGCAGCTTGGGCTTCAGGGGGCTGACTGAAGCTTTCTTT. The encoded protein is CASSLGFRGLTEAFF.

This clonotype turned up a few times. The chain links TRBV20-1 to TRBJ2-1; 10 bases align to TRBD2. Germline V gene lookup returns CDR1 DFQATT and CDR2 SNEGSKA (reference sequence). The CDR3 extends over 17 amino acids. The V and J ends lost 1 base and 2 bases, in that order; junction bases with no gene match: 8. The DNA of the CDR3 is TGCAGTGCTAGAGTAGCGGGAGGAAAGGGACCCTACAATGAGCAGTTCTTC. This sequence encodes CSARVAGGKGPYNEQFF.

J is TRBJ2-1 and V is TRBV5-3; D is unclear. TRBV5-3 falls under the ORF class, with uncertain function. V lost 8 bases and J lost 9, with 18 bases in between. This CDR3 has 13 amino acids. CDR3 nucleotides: TGTGCCAGGGGCCCCGGTCTGGGTAGTGAGCAGTTCTTC. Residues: CARGPGLGSEQFF.

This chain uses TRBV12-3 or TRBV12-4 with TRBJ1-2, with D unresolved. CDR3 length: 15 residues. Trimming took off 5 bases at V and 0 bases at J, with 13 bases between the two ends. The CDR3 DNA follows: TGTGCCAGCAGTCGCGCTAGTGCGACTAACTATGGCTACACCTTC. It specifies CASSRASATNYGYTF.

CDR3 residues: CASSLGQQGEKAFF. The CDR3 DNA is TGCGCCAGCAGCCTGGGACAGCAAGGAGAGAAAGCTTTCTTT. The genes are TRBV5-1 and TRBJ1-1, with 7 bases matching TRBD1. Germline V gene sequence: CDR1 SGHRS, CDR2 YFSETQ. This CDR3 comprises 14 residues. V lost 4 bases, J lost 9 bases, and 12 bases stayed unmatched.

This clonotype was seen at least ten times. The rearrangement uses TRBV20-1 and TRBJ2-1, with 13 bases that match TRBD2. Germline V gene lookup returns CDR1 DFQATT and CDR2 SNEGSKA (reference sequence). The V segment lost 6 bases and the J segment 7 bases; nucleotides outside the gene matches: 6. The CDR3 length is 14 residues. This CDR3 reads CSAHGLAGVNEQFF. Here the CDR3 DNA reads TGCAGTGCCCATGGACTAGCGGGGGTAAATGAGCAGTTCTTC.

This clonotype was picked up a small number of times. The CDR3 here is CSAAVGNNEQFF. DNA for the CDR3: TGCAGTGCTGCGGTGGGAAACAATGAGCAGTTCTTC. This rearrangement joins TRBV20-1 to TRBJ2-1; D gene uncertain. The germline V gene encodes CDR1 DFQATT and CDR2 SNEGSKA (reference sequence). Between the trimmed V and J ends, which lost 5 bases and 5 bases, there was a span of 10 bases. The CDR3 totals 12 residues.

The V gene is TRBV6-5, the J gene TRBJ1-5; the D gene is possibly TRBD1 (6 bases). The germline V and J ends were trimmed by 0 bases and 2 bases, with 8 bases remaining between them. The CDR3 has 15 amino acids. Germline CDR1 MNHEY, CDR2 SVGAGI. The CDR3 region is CASSYSGAGNQPQHF. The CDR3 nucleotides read TGTGCCAGCAGTTACTCGGGGGCCGGCAATCAGCCCCAGCATTTT.

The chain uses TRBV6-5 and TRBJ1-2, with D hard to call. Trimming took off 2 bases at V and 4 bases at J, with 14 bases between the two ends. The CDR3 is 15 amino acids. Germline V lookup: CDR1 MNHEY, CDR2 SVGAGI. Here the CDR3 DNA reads TGTGCCAGCAGTTACGGACGAAGTTATAGCTATGGCTACACCTTC. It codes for CASSYGRSYSYGYTF.

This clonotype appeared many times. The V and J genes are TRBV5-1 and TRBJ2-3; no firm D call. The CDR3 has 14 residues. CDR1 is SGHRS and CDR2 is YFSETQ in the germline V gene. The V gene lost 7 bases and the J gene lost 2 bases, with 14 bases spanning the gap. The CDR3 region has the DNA TGCGCCAGCCAAGAGACGGGCCTCACAGATACGCAGTATTTT. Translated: CASQETGLTDTQYF.

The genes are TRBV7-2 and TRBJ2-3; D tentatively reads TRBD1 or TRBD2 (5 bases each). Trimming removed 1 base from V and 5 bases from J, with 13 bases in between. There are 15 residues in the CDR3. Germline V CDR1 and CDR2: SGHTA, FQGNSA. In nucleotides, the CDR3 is TGTGCCAGCAGCTTAGGGGGGAGTCGAGTAGATACGCAGTATTTT. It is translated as CASSLGGSRVDTQYF.

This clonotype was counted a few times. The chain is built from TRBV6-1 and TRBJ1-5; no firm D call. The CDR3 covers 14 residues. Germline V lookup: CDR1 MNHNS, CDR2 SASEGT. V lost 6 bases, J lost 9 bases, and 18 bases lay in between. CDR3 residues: CASSVGLEGWPQHF. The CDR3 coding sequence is TGTGCCAGCAGCGTAGGGTTAGAGGGTTGGCCCCAGCATTTT.